Described below is a single T cell receptor (beta chain) sequence and its context. In the authors' workflow: Reference gene primer amplification in the assay estimated nucleated cell counts. Assay used: immunoSEQ multiplex PCR; TCRdb lists only in-frame clones, some missing. That table gives V, J and clone size, and the DNA gave D and trimming. The sample consists of about 360,000 clones, less than 90% of them appearing once. The trim removed 6 bases at V and 10 bases at J, leaving 5 bases unmatched. CDR1 and CDR2 from the germline V gene are SGHVS and FQNEAQ. The CDR3 sequence is 13 residues long. Patients in Seattle were enrolled during active infection, then followed longitudinally. The data were obtained in a study of blood T cell repertoires in COVID-19. Background on the study: Samples came from the United States, Italy and Spain, spanning acute and convalescent COVID-19.

The rearrangement links TRBV7-8 to TRBJ1-6, with 8 bases lining up with TRBD1. This receptor was identified in a woman in her fifties or sixties with COVID-19, enrolled during active disease. Material for sequencing was peripheral blood. CDR3 bases: TGTGCCAGCAGGGACAGGGTTTACTCACCCCTCCACTTT. Translating gives CASRDRVYSPLHF.